This T cell receptor (beta chain) was retrieved from a study of T cells in Graves' hyperthyroidism and ophthalmopathy. The CDR3 regions of TCR beta were amplified from RNA transcripts. Carried out on the TCR CDR3, a first-round RT-PCR used the HTBI primer set. TCRdb analysed the multiplex PCR reads with MiXCR anew, one entry per CDR3 protein. This sample carries roughly 380,000 distinct CDR3 sequences, more than 11% of them seen once, and the ten largest clones take 8% to 13%. General study points: Classification by a 13 V-J model distinguished ophthalmopathy from stable hyperthyroidism.

This clonotype has just a few counts. Its antigen is still unknown. Hyperthyroidism, newly diagnosed and lasting under 2 months, affected patients aged 18 to 65. Clinicians diagnosed patients from clinical symptoms, serum thyroxine and TRAb, thyroid ultrasound and orbital computed tomography. Fresh peripheral blood, 8 to 10 ml of it, supplied the PBMCs. The receptor's source is a woman aged 60-75 years with Graves' hyperthyroidism. Material: blood.

CDR3 DNA: TGCGCCAGCAGCCAAGTTAGCGGGAGGGCCGGGCCGCACGAGCAGTACTTC. Translation: CASSQVSGRAGPHEQYF. The chain uses TRBV4-1 and TRBJ2-7, with 11 bases aligning to TRBD2. Trimming at V came to 1 base and at J to 5 bases, leaving 10 bases not matched to a gene. This CDR3 has 17 amino acids. CDR1 is MGHRA, CDR2 YSYEKL, per germline.